These 21 T cell receptor beta chains originate from one sample sequenced in a study of blood T cells in healthy people across ages (dated by TCRdb to about 2015). Library method: 5' RACE. The run used an Illumina HiSeq 2500. A second PCR of roughly 7 to 11 cycles was performed with a sample-barcoded 5' primer and a J-beta primer mix. TCRdb reprocessed the public reads (quality trimming at Q25 with fastp, clone calling with MiXCR) and kept in-frame beta chains. Every CDR3 protein is listed once, alongside the most common genes and DNA of its rows. This sample has some 670,000 distinct CDR3 sequences in its table, and about 51% of those were observed once. 13% of the sample belongs to the ten largest clones. The sequenced material came from blood. The receptors shown here come from a woman over 75 in good health.

The rearrangement uses TRBV7-2 and TRBJ2-1, with 8 bases that match TRBD2. The V gene's germline CDR1 is SGHTA and CDR2 FQGNSA. The ends lost 1 base at V and 10 bases at J; junction bases unmatched: 0. The CDR3 consists of 12 residues. The chain's CDR3 is CASSLGLAEQFF. The DNA for the CDR3 is TGTGCCAGCAGCTTAGGACTAGCGGAGCAGTTCTTC.

This clonotype was seen repeatedly, ten times or more. The V call is TRBV9, the J call TRBJ2-1; D call uncertain. The CDR3 has 13 residues. CDR1 SGDLS and CDR2 YYNGEE come from the germline V gene. V dropped 1 base and J dropped 6 bases, with 8 bases sitting between them. Here the CDR3 DNA reads TGTGCCAGCAGCGTATCGAACATCAATGAGCAGTTCTTC. Its protein product is CASSVSNINEQFF.

This clonotype was seen at least ten times. V and J are TRBV12-3 or TRBV12-4 and TRBJ2-7; possibly TRBD1 or TRBD2 for D (7 bases each). V lost 5 bases, J lost 8 bases, and 25 bases lay in between. The CDR3 has 16 amino acids. Here the CDR3 reads CASSPRTTGTTEQQYF. As DNA, the CDR3 is TGTGCCAGCAGTCCCCGGACGACAGGGACTACGGAACAGCAGTACTTC.

As concerns this clonotype: A read error may produce the germline difference seen at one junction end. V and J are TRBV12-3 or TRBV12-4 and TRBJ2-3, with D unclear. The CDR3 consists of 14 residues. The CDR3 DNA sequence: TGTGCCAGCAGCTCGGCAGTGAGCGCAGATGCGCAGTATTTT. Its translation: CASSSAVSADAQYF.

This clonotype was seen only once. This sequence joins TRBV7-2 and TRBJ2-2, with D possibly TRBD2 on 5 matching bases. V lost 5 bases and J 5 bases, leaving 12 bases between the germline ends. The germline CDR1 and CDR2 sequences are SGHTA and FQGNSA. This CDR3 contains 14 residues. The CDR3 loop reads CASSRMRRTGELFF. The CDR3 nucleotides are TGTGCCAGCAGCCGTATGAGGAGGACCGGGGAGCTGTTTTTT.

The CDR3 sequence: CASSRGRGADTQYF. In nucleotides, the CDR3 is TGTGCCAGCAGCCGGGGGAGGGGGGCAGATACGCAGTATTTT. V is TRBV7-8 and J is TRBJ2-3, with a possible D match to TRBD2 (7 bases). The CDR3 runs 14 residues. Germline V CDR1 and CDR2: SGHVS, FQNEAQ. Between the trimmed V and J ends, which lost 5 bases and 4 bases, there was a span of 13 bases.

As for this clonotype: A much larger clone sits a single nucleotide away, making a read error possible. The chain combines TRBV7-2 with TRBJ2-3, with D hard to call. Germline values: CDR1 SGHTA, CDR2 FQGNSA. The CDR3 runs 14 residues. As DNA, the CDR3 is TGTGCCAGCAGCACAACCCTAGTCCCAGATACGCGGTATTTT. Translating gives CASSTTLVPDTRYF.

The CDR3 DNA sequence: TGTGCCAGCAGCTTCGTGGGGACTAGCGATGAGCAGTTCTTC. It is translated as CASSFVGTSDEQFF. The rearrangement uses TRBV7-2 and TRBJ2-1; 10 positions match TRBD2. The CDR3 is made up of 14 amino acids. The germline V gene encodes CDR1 SGHTA and CDR2 FQGNSA. Trimming cost V 3 bases and J 8 bases; bases outside gene matches: 4.

This rearrangement joins TRBV12-3 or TRBV12-4 to TRBJ2-1; TRBD1 is a possible D gene (6 bases). The V end was cut by 6 bases, the J end by 10 bases, with 13 bases between. The CDR3 runs 12 residues. This chain's CDR3 is CASRFSTGEQFF. As DNA, the CDR3 is TGTGCCAGCAGGTTCTCGACAGGCGAGCAGTTCTTC.

As for this clonotype: A much larger clone differs by one base, so this may be a read error. The chain employs TRBV12-3 or TRBV12-4 and TRBJ2-3, with 12 positions matching TRBD2. V lost 7 bases to trimming and J lost 10 bases; unmatched junction nucleotides: 15. The CDR3 contains 16 residues. CDR3: CASNRGASGGAESQYF. CDR3 sequence (DNA): TGTGCCAGCAACCGAGGAGCTAGCGGGGGGGCGGAGTCGCAGTATTTT.

The chain has TRBV9 and TRBJ2-3, with unresolved D. V lost 3 bases, J lost 4 bases, and 15 bases lay in between. The CDR3 extends over 15 amino acids. Germline lookup yields CDR1 SGDLS and CDR2 YYNGEE. CDR3 nucleotides: TGTGCCAGCAGCGCCCAGAGAGGTGGGTCAGATACGCAGTATTTT. Amino acids: CASSAQRGGSDTQYF.

Ten or more counts support this clonotype. The J gene is TRBJ2-7, the V gene TRBV6-5; D is perhaps TRBD1 (6 bases). The germline V gene encodes CDR1 MNHEY and CDR2 SVGAGI. V was trimmed by 4 bases and J by 2 bases, leaving 15 bases between them. CDR3 length: 15 amino acids. Here the CDR3 reads CASSSQHRVPYEQYF. The CDR3 region has the DNA TGTGCCAGCAGTTCTCAGCACAGGGTGCCCTACGAGCAGTACTTC.

The V call is TRBV5-8, the J call TRBJ1-2; tentatively, D is TRBD1 (6 bases). V was trimmed by 4 bases and J by 4 bases, leaving 14 bases between them. This CDR3 has 14 residues. CDR1 is SGHTS, CDR2 YDEGEE, per germline. CDR3 DNA sequence: TGTGCCAGCAGCGTGGCCAGACAGGTCTATGGCTACACCTTC. This sequence encodes CASSVARQVYGYTF.

The chain couples TRBV29-1 to TRBJ2-3; D remains ambiguous. This CDR3 has 11 amino acids. CDR1 SQVTM and CDR2 ANQGSEA come from the germline V gene. V was shortened by 3 bases and J by 6 bases, with 7 bases between the two germline ends. In DNA form, the CDR3 reads TGCAGCGTTGATCCGGAGGATACGCAGTATTTT. Its translation is CSVDPEDTQYF.

Comments on this clonotype: One base separates it from a far larger clone, so it is likely a read error. The rearrangement links TRBV6-5 to TRBJ2-2; maybe TRBD2 (6 bases). This CDR3 is built from 12 residues. From germline, CDR1 is MNHEY and CDR2 SVGAGI. In nucleotides, the CDR3 is TGTGCCAGCAGTTTGAGCACCGGGGGGCTGTTTTTT. The encoded protein is CASSLSTGGLFF.

This chain connects TRBV2 to TRBJ2-2, with 7 bases fitting TRBD2. Germline V gene sequence: CDR1 SNHLY, CDR2 FYNNEI. V shed 6 bases, J shed 5 bases, and the junction held 3 bases outside the gene matches. The CDR3 is 13 amino acids. DNA of the CDR3: TGTGCCAGCAGGCGGGAGATGACCGGGGAGCTGTTTTTT. This translates into CASRREMTGELFF. Combining the CDR3 with reference TRBV2 and TRBJ2-2 gives the whole variable domain EPEVTQTPSHQVTQMGQEVILRCVPISNHLYFYWYRQILGQKVEFLVSFYNNEISEKSEIFDDQFSVERPDGSNFTLKIRSTKLEDSAMYFCASRREMTGELFFGEGSRLTVL.

This clonotype was observed at least ten times. This chain uses TRBV3-1 with TRBJ2-1, with 9 positions matching TRBD2. Germline-derived CDR1 and CDR2 are LGHDT and YNNKEL (reference sequence). V gave up 1 base and J gave up 4 bases; unmatched junction bases: 2. CDR3 length: 15 residues. CDR3 sequence: CASSQVSGGYNEQFF. For the CDR3, the DNA is TGTGCCAGCAGCCAAGTTAGCGGGGGTTACAATGAGCAGTTCTTC.

About this clonotype itself: A much larger clone lies a single base off, so this may be a read error. This sequence joins TRBV7-2 and TRBJ2-3, with a tentative D call TRBD1 (6 bases). V was pared by 7 bases and J by 4 bases, with 15 bases between. Per germline, CDR1 SGHTA and CDR2 FQGNSA. The CDR3 totals 14 residues. As DNA, the CDR3 is TGTACCAGCAAGGACAGTCGTGACGCAGATACGCAGTATTTT. Residues: CTSKDSRDADTQYF.

The DNA for the CDR3 is TGTGCCAGCAGTCGTTCGGAGACGGGAGCCACAGATACGCAGTATTTT. It codes for CASSRSETGATDTQYF. V usage is TRBV25-1 and J usage is TRBJ2-3, with D possibly TRBD2 on 6 matching bases. The length of the CDR3 is 16 residues. The germline V gene encodes CDR1 MGHDK and CDR2 SYGVNS. V was shortened by 5 bases and J by 2 bases, with 17 bases between the two germline ends. The full variable domain, completed using reference TRBV25-1 and TRBJ2-3, is EADIYQTPRYLVIGTGKKITLECSQTMGHDKMYWYQQDPGMELHLIHYSYGVNSTEKGDLSSESTVSRIRTEHFPLTLESARPSHTSQYLCASSRSETGATDTQYFGPGTRLTVL.

This clonotype was observed at least ten times. The chain couples TRBV11-2 to TRBJ2-1; 8 positions match TRBD1. In germline, CDR1 is SGHAT, CDR2 FQNNGV. The V and J ends lost 6 bases and 8 bases, in that order; junction bases with no gene match: 6. This CDR3 has 13 amino acids. The CDR3 DNA sequence: TGTGCCAGCAGTTCGGACAGGGTGTATGAGCAGTTCTTC. Residues: CASSSDRVYEQFF.

The chain links TRBV7-9 to TRBJ2-7, with D possibly being TRBD1 or TRBD2 (6 bases each). Germline V CDR1 and CDR2: SEHNR, FQNEAQ (reference sequence). Trimming stripped 1 base from V and 4 bases from J, with 20 bases between. The CDR3 runs 17 residues. The CDR3 loop reads CASSLEGVSGARYEQYF. As DNA, the CDR3 is TGTGCCAGCAGCTTAGAGGGGGTTTCGGGAGCCCGATACGAGCAGTACTTC.